These 12 T cell receptor beta chains were sequenced from one sample in a study of patients and donors after allogeneic stem cell transplantation. TCRdb reprocessed the RT-PCR reads via MiXCR and lists one record per CDR3 protein. Among roughly 140,000 distinct CDR3 sequences listed, 37% were seen once. Sequencing used blood, either unsorted or a sorted T cell fraction (not recorded which). These receptors all come from a human donor who was either an allogeneic HSCT recipient or a stem cell or donor lymphocyte infusion donor (not recorded which). It is not recorded whose cells these are; they may come from a transplant donor.

This clonotype was detected only a few times. This rearrangement joins TRBV6-2 or TRBV6-3 to TRBJ2-1; 13 positions match TRBD2. Germline V CDR1 and CDR2: MNHEY, SVGEGT. V trimming: 5 bases; J trimming: 4 bases; junction bases outside the gene matches: 8. This CDR3 comprises 17 residues. The DNA for the CDR3 is TGTGCCAGCAGTCGTGGGACTAGCGGGATTCTTTACAATGAGCAGTTCTTC. Protein: CASSRGTSGILYNEQFF.

CDR3 bases: TGTGCCAGCAGTTACCGGGCAGCCTCTTTTGTCACTGAAGCTTTCTTT. This gives the protein CASSYRAASFVTEAFF. The chain uses TRBV6-2 or TRBV6-3 and TRBJ1-1; D ambiguous. The CDR3 loop spans 16 amino acids. Germline values: CDR1 MNHEY, CDR2 SVGEGT. V lost 2 bases and J 4 bases, leaving 17 bases between the germline ends.

V and J are TRBV2 and TRBJ1-1; D is perhaps TRBD1 (5 bases). V was shortened by 6 bases and J by 3 bases, with 17 bases between the two germline ends. CDR3 length: 15 residues. CDR1 SNHLY and CDR2 FYNNEI come from the germline V gene. CDR3 region: CASRRFQGLDTEAFF. The DNA for the CDR3 is TGTGCCAGCAGGCGATTCCAGGGTTTAGACACTGAAGCTTTCTTT.

The V gene is TRBV6-2 or TRBV6-3, the J gene TRBJ2-1, with D possibly TRBD2 on 5 matching bases. CDR1 is MNHEY, CDR2 SVGEGT, per germline. This CDR3 spans 16 amino acids. With 8 bases removed from V and 1 base from J, the gap between germline ends came to 18 bases. As DNA, the CDR3 is TGTGCCAGCTCGCCCGGGGTTATCCCATCCTACAATGAGCAGTTCTTC. It encodes CASSPGVIPSYNEQFF.

V is TRBV9 and J is TRBJ1-1; TRBD1 is a possible D gene (6 bases). Trimming left V 4 bases short and J 1 base short, with 14 bases between. CDR3 size: 15 residues. Germline V CDR1 and CDR2: SGDLS, YYNGEE. CDR3 amino acids: CASSPRQATNTEAFF. The CDR3 DNA reads as TGTGCCAGCAGCCCGCGACAGGCGACGAACACTGAAGCTTTCTTT.

This clonotype turned up a few times. V gene TRBV29-1 combines with J gene TRBJ1-2; D possibly corresponds to TRBD1 (5 bases). The length of the CDR3 is 13 residues. The germline V gene encodes CDR1 SQVTM and CDR2 ANQGSEA. The V end lost 4 bases, the J end lost 2 bases, and 11 bases lay between the germline ends. This chain's CDR3 is CSVGGLKNYGYTF. CDR3 nucleotide sequence: TGCAGCGTTGGGGGACTTAAGAACTATGGCTACACCTTC. Complete variable domain (other parts from reference TRBV29-1 and TRBJ1-2): SAVISQKPSRDICQRGTSLTIQCQVDSQVTMMFWYRQQPGQSLTLIATANQGSEATYESGFVIDKFPISRPNLTFSTLTVSNMSPEDSSIYLCSVGGLKNYGYTFGSGTRLTVV.

This chain uses TRBV6-2 or TRBV6-3 with TRBJ2-5; D is unclear. CDR3 size: 11 residues. Between the trimmed V and J ends, which lost 8 bases and 6 bases, there was a span of 10 bases. From germline, CDR1 is MNHEY and CDR2 SVGEGT. Written as DNA, the CDR3 is TGTGCCAGCGGAAGCTCGAAGACCCAGTACTTC. This encodes CASGSSKTQYF.

This clonotype was detected a few times. J is TRBJ2-1 and V is TRBV3-1; perhaps TRBD2 as D (6 bases). Trimming removed 1 base at V and 9 bases at J, with 10 bases between. Germline V gene sequence: CDR1 LGHDT, CDR2 YNNKEL (reference sequence). This CDR3 comprises 13 residues. CDR3 coding DNA: TGTGCCAGCAGCCAAGCGGGGGTAGCTGAGCAGTTCTTC. It translates to CASSQAGVAEQFF.

This chain joins TRBV7-2 and TRBJ1-1; possibly TRBD1 for D (6 bases). This CDR3 has 17 amino acids. The germline gives CDR1 SGHTA, CDR2 FQGNSA. V was shortened by 5 bases and J by 4 bases, with 23 bases between the two germline ends. CDR3 coding DNA: TGTGCCAGCAGCACGCGCTCACAGGGTCTGATAGTCACTGAAGCTTTCTTT. It translates to CASSTRSQGLIVTEAFF. The whole variable domain, remainder taken from reference TRBV7-2 and TRBJ1-1, is GAGVSQSPSNKVTEKGKDVELRCDPISGHTALYWYRQSLGQGLEFLIYFQGNSAPDKSGLPSDRFSAERTGGSVSTLTIQRTQQEDSAVYLCASSTRSQGLIVTEAFFGQGTRLTVV.

The chain carries TRBV24-1 and TRBJ2-3; tentatively, D is TRBD2 (6 bases). Germline CDR1 KGHDR, CDR2 SFDVKD. The CDR3 loop spans 16 amino acids. V was shortened by 1 base and J by 5 bases, with 15 bases between the two germline ends. The CDR3 DNA is TGTGCCACCAGTGATTTAGGGGCTAGCGCCGGAGATACGCAGTATTTT. This encodes CATSDLGASAGDTQYF.

This clonotype was found once. The rearrangement links TRBV12-3 or TRBV12-4 to TRBJ1-5; 8 nucleotides match TRBD1. The CDR3 length is 14 residues. V lost 6 bases to trimming and J lost 7 bases; unmatched junction nucleotides: 8. For the CDR3, the DNA is TGTGCCAGCAGCCGAGGACAGGGCGACCAGCCCCAGCATTTT. This encodes CASSRGQGDQPQHF.

This chain links TRBV28 with TRBJ1-2; D is ambiguous. The CDR3 runs 14 residues. V dropped 4 bases and J dropped 4 bases, with 13 bases sitting between them. Germline CDR1 is MDHEN and CDR2 is SYDVKM. The CDR3 nucleotides are TGTGCCAGCAGTTCCCTGACAAGGATCTATGGCTACACCTTC. Translating it yields CASSSLTRIYGYTF.